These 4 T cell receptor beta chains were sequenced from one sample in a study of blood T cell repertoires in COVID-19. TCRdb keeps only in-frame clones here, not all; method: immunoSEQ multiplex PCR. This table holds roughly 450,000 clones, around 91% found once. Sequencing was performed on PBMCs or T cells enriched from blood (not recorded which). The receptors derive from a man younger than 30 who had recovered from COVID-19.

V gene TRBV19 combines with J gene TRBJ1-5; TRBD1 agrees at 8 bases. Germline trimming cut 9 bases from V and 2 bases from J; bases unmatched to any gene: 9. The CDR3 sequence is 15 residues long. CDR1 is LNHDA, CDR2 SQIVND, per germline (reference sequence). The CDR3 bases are TGTGCCAGCGACGGCGGGACAGGTCGCAATCAGCCCCAGCATTTT. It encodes CASDGGTGRNQPQHF.

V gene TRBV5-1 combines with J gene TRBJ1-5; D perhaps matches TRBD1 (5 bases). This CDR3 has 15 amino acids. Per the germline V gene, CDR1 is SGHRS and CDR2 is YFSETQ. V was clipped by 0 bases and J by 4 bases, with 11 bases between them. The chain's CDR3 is CASSLDARVNQPQHF. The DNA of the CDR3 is TGCGCCAGCAGCTTGGATGCCAGGGTGAATCAGCCCCAGCATTTT.

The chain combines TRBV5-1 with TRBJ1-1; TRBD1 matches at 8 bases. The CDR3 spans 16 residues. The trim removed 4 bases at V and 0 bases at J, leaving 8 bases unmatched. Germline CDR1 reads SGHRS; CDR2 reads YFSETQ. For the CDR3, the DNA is TGCGCCAGCAGCGCCGGGACAGGAGGAATGAACACTGAAGCTTTCTTT. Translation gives CASSAGTGGMNTEAFF.

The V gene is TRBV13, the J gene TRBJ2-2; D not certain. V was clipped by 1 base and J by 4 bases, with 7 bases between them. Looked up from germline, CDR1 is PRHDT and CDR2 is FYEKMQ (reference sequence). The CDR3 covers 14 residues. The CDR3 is CASSLEAITGELFF. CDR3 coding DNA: TGTGCCAGCAGCTTAGAAGCTATCACCGGGGAGCTGTTTTTT.